The 22 T cell receptor beta chains below were found in one sample sequenced in a study of regulatory T cells in long-lasting Graves disease. To make TCR beta libraries, researchers used iRepertoire HTBI primers and Arm-PCR of CDR3 regions. TCRdb reprocessed the multiplex PCR reads with MiXCR, giving one entry per CDR3 protein. The data hold approximately 400,000 distinct CDR3 sequences, with around 14% observed a single time. Time point of the sample: newly diagnosed GD, antithyroid drugs for less than 3 months. Researchers made the TCR library from RNA that was extracted from PBMCs. This sample also appeared in a second study, on T cells in Graves' hyperthyroidism and ophthalmopathy.

The sample was peripheral blood mononuclear cells (PBMCs), taken at new diagnosis, from a patient treated with antithyroid drugs. The source is a woman under 40 with Graves disease.

This clonotype was recorded many times. The V call is TRBV7-8, the J call TRBJ2-5; 7 positions agree with TRBD1. This CDR3 is 15 amino acids long. V shed 5 bases and J 3 bases; nucleotides not matched to a gene: 9. CDR1 is SGHVS, CDR2 FQNEAQ, per germline. CDR3 nucleotides: TGTGCCAGCAGCGGCAGACAGGGCTCGAAAGAGACCCAGTACTTC. The encoded protein is CASSGRQGSKETQYF.

At least ten counts were recorded for this clonotype. V and J are TRBV18 and TRBJ1-1; D is undetermined. Deletions cut 3 bases from V and 10 bases from J, with 15 bases between. This CDR3 is built from 13 residues. CDR1 and CDR2 (germline): KGHSH, LQKENI. CDR3 protein: CASSPSSTVGAFF. As DNA, the CDR3 is TGTGCCAGCTCACCGAGTTCGACTGTTGGAGCTTTCTTT. The whole variable domain, remainder taken from reference TRBV18 and TRBJ1-1, is NAGVMQNPRHLVRRRGQEARLRCSPMKGHSHVYWYRQLPEEGLKFMVYLQKENIIDESGMPKERFSAEFPKEGPSILRIQQVVRGDSAAYFCASSPSSTVGAFFGQGTRLTVV.

The rearrangement uses TRBV14 and TRBJ2-1; D gene ambiguous. The CDR3 is 15 residues long. V was trimmed by 3 bases and J by 0 bases, leaving 9 bases between them. CDR1 is SGHDN, CDR2 FVKESK, per germline. Written as DNA, the CDR3 is TGTGCCAGCAGCCAGCGGATAAGCTCCTACAATGAGCAGTTCTTC. Translating gives CASSQRISSYNEQFF.

The chain's CDR3 is CASSQSSVSYNEQFF. The CDR3 bases are TGTGCCAGCAGCCAATCTAGTGTCTCCTACAATGAGCAGTTCTTC. The rearrangement joins TRBV3-1 to TRBJ2-1; D not certain. Trimming shortened V by 2 bases and J by 0 bases, and 8 bases separated the two germline ends. Germline-derived CDR1 and CDR2 are LGHDT and YNNKEL (reference sequence). The CDR3 consists of 15 residues.

The chain has TRBV9 and TRBJ1-1; TRBD1 agrees at 7 bases. Trimming at V came to 0 bases and at J to 6 bases, leaving 8 bases not matched to a gene. Per germline, CDR1 SGDLS and CDR2 YYNGEE. This CDR3 has 15 residues. The CDR3 DNA follows: TGTGCCAGCAGCGTAGGAGGGGGCGGAAGGGCTGAAGCTTTCTTT. This translates into CASSVGGGGRAEAFF.

This clonotype was counted at least ten times. J is TRBJ2-1 and V is TRBV11-2; tentative D call: TRBD2 (5 bases). There are 13 residues in the CDR3. Trimming took 2 bases from V and 10 from J, leaving 12 bases between them. Germline V lookup: CDR1 SGHAT, CDR2 FQNNGV. The CDR3 DNA sequence: TGTGCCAGCAGCTTAACGGGAACCATAGAGCAGTTCTTC. This sequence encodes CASSLTGTIEQFF.

This clonotype came up many times. The V gene is TRBV20-1, the J gene TRBJ2-1; 14 bases align to TRBD2. V gave up 0 bases and J gave up 4 bases; unmatched junction bases: 23. The CDR3 consists of 23 residues. Germline lookup yields CDR1 DFQATT and CDR2 SNEGSKA (reference sequence). The CDR3 nucleotides read TGCAGTGCTAGAGAGAGCAGGGGGACTAGCGGGAGATTCAGCACCGGAGTTTACAATGAGCAGTTCTTC. Translating it yields CSARESRGTSGRFSTGVYNEQFF.

This chain joins TRBV15 and TRBJ2-3; D gene unclear. The CDR3 has 16 amino acids. Trimming left V 0 bases short and J 2 bases short, with 12 bases between. Germline CDR1 LNHNV, CDR2 YYDKDF (reference sequence). The CDR3 DNA sequence: TGTGCCACCAGCAGAGATCTGGGGTTTGACACAGATACGCAGTATTTT. It specifies CATSRDLGFDTDTQYF.

Details on this clonotype: The junction does not match germline at one end; this may be a read error. The chain recombines TRBV7-9 with TRBJ1-2, with 9 bases that match TRBD1. Per the germline V gene, CDR1 is SEHNR and CDR2 is FQNEAQ (reference sequence). The CDR3 contains 16 residues. The CDR3 DNA sequence: TGTGCCAGTAGCTTTCCGCGGGACAGGGAACACTATGGCTACACCTTC. Residues: CASSFPRDREHYGYTF.

This clonotype was recorded at least ten times. The chain employs TRBV20-1 and TRBJ1-4; 7 nucleotides agree with TRBD1. V shed 6 bases and J 8 bases; nucleotides not matched to a gene: 12. CDR1 and CDR2 from the germline V gene are DFQATT and SNEGSKA (reference sequence). The length of the CDR3 is 14 residues. CDR3 coding DNA: TGCAGTGCACGAGGGACAGTCAAGAAAGAAAAACTGTTTTTT. Protein: CSARGTVKKEKLFF.

This clonotype was seen a handful of times. J is TRBJ2-7 and V is TRBV28; no clear D gene. Germline loops: CDR1 MDHEN, CDR2 SYDVKM. Trimming cost V 8 bases and J 3 bases, with 8 bases left between them. This CDR3 comprises 11 residues. The CDR3, as DNA: TGTGCCAGCCGATACGTCTACGAGCAGTACTTC. Amino acid sequence: CASRYVYEQYF. Full variable domain (remainder filled in from reference TRBV28 and TRBJ2-7): DVKVTQSSRYLVKRTGEKVFLECVQDMDHENMFWYRQDPGLGLRLIYFSYDVKMKEKGDIPEGYSVSREKKERFSLILESASTNQTSMYLCASRYVYEQYFGPGTRLTVT.

This clonotype was counted at least ten times. The gene calls are TRBV2 and TRBJ1-6; 7 bases fit TRBD1. The CDR3 has 13 amino acids. V shed 8 bases, J shed 5 bases, and the junction held 3 bases outside the gene matches. CDR1 is SNHLY and CDR2 is FYNNEI in the germline V gene. CDR3 in DNA: TGTGCCAGCCAGGGGGAAGATAATTCACCCCTCCACTTT. As protein: CASQGEDNSPLHF.

This clonotype was counted only a few times. This chain connects TRBV27 to TRBJ1-4; 10 bases map to TRBD1. The CDR3 consists of 14 residues. V lost 8 bases and J lost 8; bases outside the gene matches: 8. CDR1 and CDR2 (germline): MNHEY, SMNVEV (reference sequence). DNA of the CDR3: TGTGCCAGCGCGAGACAGGGGGCGGGGGAAAAACTGTTTTTT. Translation: CASARQGAGEKLFF.

The gene calls are TRBV30 and TRBJ1-3; D unresolved. With 7 bases removed from V and 4 bases from J, the gap between germline ends came to 14 bases. Germline V gene data show CDR1 as GTSNPN and CDR2 as SVGIG (reference sequence). CDR3 length: 13 residues. CDR3 amino acids: CASCPEGGNTIYF. Here the CDR3 DNA reads TGTGCCTCCTGTCCCGAGGGAGGAAACACCATATATTTT.

The chain uses TRBV11-1 and TRBJ2-5; maybe TRBD2 (6 bases). Trimming took 5 bases from V and 8 from J, leaving 15 bases between them. The CDR3 extends over 13 amino acids. Germline V gives CDR1 SGHAT, CDR2 FQDESV (reference sequence). The CDR3 DNA sequence: TGTGCCAGCAGCATACTAGCTCTGGATACCCAGTACTTC. As protein: CASSILALDTQYF.

This clonotype was detected only a few times. With a much larger clone just one base away, this may be a read error. The chain couples TRBV12-3 or TRBV12-4 to TRBJ2-1; D is perhaps TRBD2 (6 bases). The DNA end is a closer match to TRBJ2-3, so the J assignment may be wrong. There are 14 residues in the CDR3. The CDR3 protein is CASRNGTSGNAQYF. The CDR3 coding sequence is TGTGCCAGCAGGAACGGGACTTCCGGAAATGCGCAGTATTTT.

CDR3 in DNA: TGTGCCAGCAGTTGGCAGTACGAGCAGTACTTC. This encodes CASSWQYEQYF. This chain connects TRBV28 to TRBJ2-7; no firm D call. The CDR3 length is 11 residues. V lost 4 bases and J 4 bases, leaving 5 bases between the germline ends. The germline V gene has CDR1 MDHEN and CDR2 SYDVKM.

This clonotype was recorded at least ten times. The chain carries TRBV18 and TRBJ1-4; the D gene is possibly TRBD1 (5 bases). Germline V gives CDR1 KGHSH, CDR2 LQKENI. The V gene lost 8 bases and the J gene lost 3 bases, with 16 bases spanning the gap. CDR3 length equals 15 residues. CDR3 residues: CASSPRGTANEKLFF. The CDR3 DNA sequence: TGTGCCAGCAGTCCCCGGGGGACGGCTAATGAAAAACTGTTTTTT.

There are many counts of this clonotype. This chain uses TRBV7-9 with TRBJ2-3; a possible D gene is TRBD2 (5 bases). This CDR3 spans 15 amino acids. Looked up from germline, CDR1 is SEHNR and CDR2 is FQNEAQ (reference sequence). V was shortened by 8 bases and J by 2 bases, with 17 bases between the two germline ends. CDR3 sequence (DNA): TGTGCCAGCTCTAGCCCGTGGCTAGCCACAGATACGCAGTATTTT. Amino acids: CASSSPWLATDTQYF.

The table lists this clonotype with many counts. The chain recombines TRBV18 with TRBJ1-1; possible D gene TRBD1, 5 bases. Trimming took off 8 bases at V and 1 base at J, with 14 bases between the two ends. The CDR3 runs to 14 residues. CDR1 is KGHSH and CDR2 is LQKENI in the germline V gene. The CDR3 spells CASSPQGGNTEAFF. The CDR3 bases are TGTGCCAGCAGCCCCCAGGGTGGGAACACTGAAGCTTTCTTT.

This clonotype was seen a handful of times. The V call is TRBV12-3 or TRBV12-4, the J call TRBJ2-7; 9 positions agree with TRBD2. Unmatched junction bases numbered 17, after V lost 1 base and J lost 7 bases. This CDR3 comprises 18 residues. For the CDR3, the DNA is TGTGCCAGCAGTTTAGGGCCCCCCTCGGCGGGAGGGAGCAATGAGCAGTACTTC. This encodes CASSLGPPSAGGSNEQYF.

This clonotype was seen at least ten times. The chain links TRBV28 to TRBJ2-7, with D possibly matching TRBD1 (6 bases). Germline lookup yields CDR1 MDHEN and CDR2 SYDVKM. V was cut by 1 base and J by 12 bases, with 16 bases left in between. The CDR3 has 13 amino acids. Here the CDR3 reads CASSLSGQPRWYF. CDR3 DNA sequence: TGTGCCAGCAGTTTATCAGGACAGCCCCGTTGGTACTTC.